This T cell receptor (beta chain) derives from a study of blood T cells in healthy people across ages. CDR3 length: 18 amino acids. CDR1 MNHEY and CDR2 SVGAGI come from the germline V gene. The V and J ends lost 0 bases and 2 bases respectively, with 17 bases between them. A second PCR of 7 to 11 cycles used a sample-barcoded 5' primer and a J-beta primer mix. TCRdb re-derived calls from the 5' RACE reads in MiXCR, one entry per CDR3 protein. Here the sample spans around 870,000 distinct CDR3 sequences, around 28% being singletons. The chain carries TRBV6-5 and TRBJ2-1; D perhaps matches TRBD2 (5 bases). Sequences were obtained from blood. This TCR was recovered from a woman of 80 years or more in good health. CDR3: CASSYSLGLLGTYNEQFF. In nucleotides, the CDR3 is TGTGCCAGCAGTTACTCTCTGGGCCTACTAGGAACCTACAATGAGCAGTTCTTC.